One T cell receptor beta chain is described in this entry. Its antigen is unknown. This record comes from a study of T cell clonotyping in hematopoietic cell transplantation. General study results and limits: Pathologically expanded recipient clonotypes increased progressively from day 30 to day 180 as diversity fell. Without cell sorting, CD4 versus CD8 contributions remain unresolved. At the given depth, recipient repertoires were over 95% de novo clonotypes.

CDR1 is SNHLY and CDR2 is FYNNEI in the germline V gene. Between the trimmed V and J ends, which lost 5 bases and 4 bases, there was a span of 5 bases. This CDR3 region has 11 residues. Recipients were bled about 28 days pretransplant and at posttransplant days 30, 100, 180. Sequencing was performed with immunoSEQ multiplex PCR; in TCRdb, only in-frame clones are kept and a portion is missing. The table includes about 9,300 clones, 84% detected once. The clonotype comes from a male patient aged 55 to 69 who had an allogeneic stem cell transplant from an unrelated donor, so the T cells may come from the graft donor. Some clones in this sample may be carry-over from other donors' samples. Here the sequenced sample was PBMCs, taken at the time of graft-versus-host disease after allogeneic stem cell transplant. The V call is TRBV2, the J call TRBJ1-1, with D unresolved. CDR3 nucleotide sequence: TGTGCCAGCAGTCCCCCCACTGAAGCTTTCTTT. This gives the protein CASSPPTEAFF. Together with reference TRBV2 and TRBJ1-1, the CDR3 gives the full variable domain: EPEVTQTPSHQVTQMGQEVILRCVPISNHLYFYWYRQILGQKVEFLVSFYNNEISEKSEIFDDQFSVERPDGSNFTLKIRSTKLEDSAMYFCASSPPTEAFFGQGTRLTVV.